This T cell receptor (beta chain) comes out of a study of control samples from healthy donors and cancer patients. This CDR3 is built from 16 residues. CDR1 is SEHNR and CDR2 is FQNEAQ in the germline V gene (reference sequence). Trimming shortened V by 5 bases and J by 8 bases, and 22 bases separated the two germline ends. Clones were read by immunoSEQ multiplex PCR, and TCRdb kept only the in-frame ones, dropping some. The sample shows 100,000 to 150,000 clones, nearly 90% of them seen only once. Sequencing used blood. This chain links TRBV7-9 with TRBJ2-1; D is perhaps TRBD2 (6 bases). The sequence was collected from a man aged 45 to 65 in good health. CDR3 DNA: TGTGCCAGCAGCATGTACGGACCCCAGGGACTCTATGAGCAGTTCTTC. Translated: CASSMYGPQGLYEQFF.